This T cell receptor beta chain is drawn from a study of blood T cell repertoires in COVID-19. The wider study: Donors in the United States, Italy and Spain gave samples during acute or convalescent COVID-19. PBMCs, B-cell-depleted T cells, or T cells were the source of the cDNA or gDNA that made up the material.

Original handling: Reference gene primer amplification yielded estimated nucleated cell counts. Only in-frame clones appear in the TCRdb table, and some are missing; sequencing was by immunoSEQ multiplex PCR. V and J calls and clone size are given by that table; D and trimming were obtained from the DNA. The sample gives a few hundred thousand clones, approximately 81% of which show up once; 2.9% is in the top ten. The CDR3 length is 14 residues. CDR1 and CDR2 (germline): SQVTM, ANQGSEA. V lost 7 bases to trimming and J lost 4 bases; unmatched junction nucleotides: 8. The source is a man in his fifties who had recovered from COVID-19. This chain uses TRBV29-1 with TRBJ2-7, with TRBD2 identical over 12 bases. The specimen was peripheral blood. The CDR3 DNA reads TGCAGCGCGGGCGGACTAGCGGGAAAGTACGAGCAGTACTTC. Encoded protein: CSAGGLAGKYEQYF.